This T cell receptor beta chain was observed in a study of T cell responses to AZD1222 COVID-19 vaccine. Study-wide findings and caveats: Spike as a whole was targeted by vaccine-associated CD4 TCRs, dominant at 160-218 and 743-854. Females outnumbered males among donors, who were mostly white British; clonal diversity was possibly underestimated. Baseline antibody screening turned up just five to seven seropositive AZD1222 recipients.

The ends were cut back, 7 bases at V and 8 bases at J, with 11 bases in the middle. This CDR3 comprises 11 residues. CDR1 and CDR2 from the germline V gene are LNHDA and SQIVND (reference sequence). TCRdb keeps only in-frame clones here, not all; method: immunoSEQ multiplex PCR. Here the sample spans 180,000 or so clones, more than 75% being singletons. With regard to this clone: Its antigen is unknown.

This receptor was taken from an adult who received the AZD1222 COVID-19 vaccine. Source: peripheral blood, taken 28 days after the second AZD1222 dose. The chain uses TRBV19 and TRBJ1-2; a weak D match, TRBD1 (5 bases). CDR3 residues: CASKGVLGYTF. The DNA of the CDR3 is TGTGCCAGTAAAGGGGTCTTAGGCTACACCTTC. The variable domain in full, completed from reference TRBV19 and TRBJ1-2, reads DGGITQSPKYLFRKEGQNVTLSCEQNLNHDAMYWYRQDPGQGLRLIYYSQIVNDFQKGDIAEGYSVSREKKESFPLTVTSAQKNPTAFYLCASKGVLGYTFGSGTRLTVV.